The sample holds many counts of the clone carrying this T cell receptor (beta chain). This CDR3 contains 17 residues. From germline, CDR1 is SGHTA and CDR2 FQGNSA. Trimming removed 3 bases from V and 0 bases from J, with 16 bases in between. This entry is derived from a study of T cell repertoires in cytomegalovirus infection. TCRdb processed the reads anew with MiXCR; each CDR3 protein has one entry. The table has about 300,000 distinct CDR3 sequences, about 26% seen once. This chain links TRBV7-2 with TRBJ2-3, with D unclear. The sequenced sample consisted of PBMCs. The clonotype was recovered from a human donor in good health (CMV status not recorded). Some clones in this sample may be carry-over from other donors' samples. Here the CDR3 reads CASSFIPVGTSTDTQYF. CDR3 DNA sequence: TGTGCCAGCAGCTTCATCCCAGTCGGAACTAGCACAGATACGCAGTATTTT.